Below are 15 T cell receptor beta chains sequenced from a single sample in a study of blood T cell repertoires in COVID-19. The repertoire was sequenced with immunoSEQ multiplex PCR; TCRdb's copy has only in-frame clones and lacks some. Of about 220,000 clones listed, about 79% are singletons. The sequenced sample was peripheral blood. These receptor sequences come from a man between 45 and 60 years old with active or convalescent COVID-19.

CDR3 region: CASSATGGSYEQYF. The CDR3 DNA is TGCGCCAGCAGCGCGACAGGGGGCTCCTACGAGCAGTACTTC. V usage is TRBV5-1 and J usage is TRBJ2-7; 9 bases are a match to TRBD1. Germline lookup yields CDR1 SGHRS and CDR2 YFSETQ. The V and J ends lost 4 bases and 0 bases, in that order; junction bases with no gene match: 2. The CDR3 spans 14 residues.

The gene calls are TRBV21-1 and TRBJ2-1; TRBD1 is taken as the D call from the table, unchecked against the DNA. TRBV21-1 counts as a pseudogene. This CDR3 is built from 18 residues. The CDR3 sequence: CASSKKADRRLAGYEQFF. The CDR3 DNA reads TGTGCCAGCAGCAAAAAGGCCGACAGACGCCTTGCTGGATATGAGCAGTTCTTC.

This clone was detected once. This chain links TRBV19 with TRBJ1-5; TRBD1 matches at 12 bases. The junction had 3 bases not matched to a gene; V was cut back by 8 bases and J by 4 bases. CDR3 length: 14 amino acids. The V gene's germline CDR1 is LNHDA and CDR2 SQIVND (reference sequence). The CDR3, as DNA: TGTGCCAGTGGGGGACAGGGGGCGAATCAGCCCCAGCATTTT. It encodes CASGGQGANQPQHF.

The chain couples TRBV19 to TRBJ1-5; the D gene is possibly TRBD1 (5 bases). Germline CDR1 and CDR2: LNHDA and SQIVND (reference sequence). The CDR3 consists of 15 residues. V was pared by 3 bases and J by 2 bases, with 11 bases between. The CDR3 here is CASSISGVGNQPQHF. The CDR3 bases are TGTGCCAGTAGTATCTCGGGGGTGGGCAATCAGCCCCAGCATTTT. The whole variable domain, filled in from reference TRBV19 and TRBJ1-5, reads DGGITQSPKYLFRKEGQNVTLSCEQNLNHDAMYWYRQDPGQGLRLIYYSQIVNDFQKGDIAEGYSVSREKKESFPLTVTSAQKNPTAFYLCASSISGVGNQPQHFGDGTRLSIL.

V is TRBV9 and J is TRBJ2-1, with TRBD2 as a possible D gene (5 bases). The CDR3 is 15 residues long. Germline V CDR1 and CDR2: SGDLS, YYNGEE. The V and J ends lost 0 bases and 3 bases respectively, with 10 bases between them. The CDR3 DNA reads as TGTGCCAGCAGCGTAGGTGGCGGGTACTACAATGAGCAGTTCTTC. Translated, it gives CASSVGGGYYNEQFF.

The rearrangement uses TRBV6-5 and TRBJ1-5; possibly TRBD1 for D (6 bases). Trimming took 4 bases from V and 4 from J, leaving 11 bases between them. CDR1 and CDR2 (germline): MNHEY, SVGAGI. The CDR3 contains 14 residues. CDR3 nucleotide sequence: TGTGCCAGCAGTTCGACAGGCGAGAATCAGCCCCAGCATTTT. Its protein is CASSSTGENQPQHF.

The rearrangement uses TRBV2 and TRBJ2-1; 11 bases map to TRBD2. Unmatched junction bases numbered 8, after V lost 6 bases and J lost 7 bases. Germline CDR1 reads SNHLY; CDR2 reads FYNNEI. The CDR3 extends over 15 amino acids. CDR3 in DNA: TGTGCCAGCAGCCAGACTAGCGGGAACATGAATGAGCAGTTCTTC. Amino acid sequence: CASSQTSGNMNEQFF.

The CDR3 nucleotides are TGTGCCAGCAGCTTGCCTAGCGGGGGGAACTACAATGAGCAGTTCTTC. This sequence encodes CASSLPSGGNYNEQFF. The chain recombines TRBV5-4 with TRBJ2-1; 11 nucleotides line up with TRBD2. V lost 1 base to trimming and J lost 3 bases; unmatched junction nucleotides: 3. CDR1 is SGHNT, CDR2 YYREEE, per germline (reference sequence). CDR3 length: 16 residues.

The chain has TRBV5-4 and TRBJ1-1; possibly TRBD1 for D (5 bases). V was cut by 5 bases and J by 7 bases, with 12 bases left in between. Germline lookup yields CDR1 SGHNT and CDR2 YYREEE (reference sequence). This CDR3 is 12 amino acids long. In DNA form, the CDR3 reads TGTGCCAGCAGGGATGACACAGGTGAAGCTTTCTTT. It specifies CASRDDTGEAFF.

This clone was counted a few times. This sequence joins TRBV5-6 and TRBJ1-2, with TRBD1 matching 9 bases. J was trimmed by 8 bases and V by 3 bases; bases with no gene match: 5. Germline assignment: CDR1 SGHDT and CDR2 YYEEEE. CDR3 length: 13 amino acids. This CDR3 is CASSWDRAIGYTF. The CDR3 nucleotides read TGTGCCAGCAGCTGGGACAGGGCGATCGGCTACACCTTC.

V gene TRBV19 combines with J gene TRBJ1-2, with TRBD1 matching 8 bases. The junction had 4 bases not matched to a gene; V was cut back by 5 bases and J by 2 bases. The CDR3 loop spans 14 amino acids. Germline-derived CDR1 and CDR2 are LNHDA and SQIVND (reference sequence). DNA of the CDR3: TGTGCCAGTAGTCCCTGGACAGGGAACTATGGCTACACCTTC. Translated, it gives CASSPWTGNYGYTF. The whole variable domain, remainder taken from reference TRBV19 and TRBJ1-2, is DGGITQSPKYLFRKEGQNVTLSCEQNLNHDAMYWYRQDPGQGLRLIYYSQIVNDFQKGDIAEGYSVSREKKESFPLTVTSAQKNPTAFYLCASSPWTGNYGYTFGSGTRLTVV.

The genes are TRBV30 and TRBJ1-4; possibly TRBD1 for D (6 bases). This CDR3 is built from 15 residues. Trimming took off 5 bases at V and 8 bases at J, with 21 bases between the two ends. In germline, CDR1 is GTSNPN, CDR2 SVGIG (reference sequence). Here the CDR3 reads CAWGIGGRKGEKLFF. The DNA for the CDR3 is TGTGCCTGGGGCATAGGGGGACGGAAGGGAGAAAAACTGTTTTTT. The variable domain in full, completed from reference TRBV30 and TRBJ1-4, reads SQTIHQWPATLVQPVGSPLSLECTVEGTSNPNLYWYRQAAGRGLQLLFYSVGIGQISSEVPQNLSASRPQDRQFILSSKKLLLSDSGFYLCAWGIGGRKGEKLFFGSGTQLSVL.

The rearrangement joins TRBV7-3 to TRBJ2-7, with D hard to call. In germline, CDR1 is SGHTA, CDR2 FQGTGA. V dropped 5 bases and J dropped 2 bases, with 16 bases sitting between them. CDR3 length: 15 residues. For the CDR3, the DNA is TGTGCCAGCAGCCATCCGCCCGTAAACACCTACGAGCAGTACGTC. Translation: CASSHPPVNTYEQYV.

In its sample, this clone was seen a few times. The chain combines TRBV2 with TRBJ2-1, with TRBD2 matching 10 bases. The length of the CDR3 is 15 residues. CDR1 and CDR2 from the germline V gene are SNHLY and FYNNEI. With 4 bases clipped from V and 4 bases from J, the junction kept 4 bases outside the gene matches. CDR3 nucleotides: TGTGCCAGCAGTGTAGCGGGAGGTCCTTACAATGAGCAGTTCTTC. Translation: CASSVAGGPYNEQFF.

This clone was observed a few times. CDR3 residues: CASSTGYGYTF. In DNA, the CDR3 is TGTGCCAGCAGTACAGGCTATGGCTACACCTTC. The chain is built from TRBV6-5 and TRBJ1-2; possible D gene TRBD1, 5 bases. Germline CDR1 MNHEY, CDR2 SVGAGI. This CDR3 has 11 residues. Trimming took off 5 bases at V and 4 bases at J, with 5 bases between the two ends.